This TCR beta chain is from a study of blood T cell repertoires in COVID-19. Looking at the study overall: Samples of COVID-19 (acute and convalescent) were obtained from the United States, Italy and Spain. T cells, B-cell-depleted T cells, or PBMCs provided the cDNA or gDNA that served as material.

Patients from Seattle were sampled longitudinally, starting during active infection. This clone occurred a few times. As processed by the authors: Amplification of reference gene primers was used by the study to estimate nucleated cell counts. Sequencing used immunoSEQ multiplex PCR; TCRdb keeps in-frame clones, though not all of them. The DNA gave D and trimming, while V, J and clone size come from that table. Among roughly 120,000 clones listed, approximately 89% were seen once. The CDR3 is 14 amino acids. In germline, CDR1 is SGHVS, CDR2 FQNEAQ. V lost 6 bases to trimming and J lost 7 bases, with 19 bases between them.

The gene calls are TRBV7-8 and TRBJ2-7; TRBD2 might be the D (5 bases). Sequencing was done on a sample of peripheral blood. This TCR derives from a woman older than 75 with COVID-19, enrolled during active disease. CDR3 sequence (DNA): TGTGCCAGCAGAACGCAGGCGGGCGCGTTAGAGCAGTACTTC. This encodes CASRTQAGALEQYF.